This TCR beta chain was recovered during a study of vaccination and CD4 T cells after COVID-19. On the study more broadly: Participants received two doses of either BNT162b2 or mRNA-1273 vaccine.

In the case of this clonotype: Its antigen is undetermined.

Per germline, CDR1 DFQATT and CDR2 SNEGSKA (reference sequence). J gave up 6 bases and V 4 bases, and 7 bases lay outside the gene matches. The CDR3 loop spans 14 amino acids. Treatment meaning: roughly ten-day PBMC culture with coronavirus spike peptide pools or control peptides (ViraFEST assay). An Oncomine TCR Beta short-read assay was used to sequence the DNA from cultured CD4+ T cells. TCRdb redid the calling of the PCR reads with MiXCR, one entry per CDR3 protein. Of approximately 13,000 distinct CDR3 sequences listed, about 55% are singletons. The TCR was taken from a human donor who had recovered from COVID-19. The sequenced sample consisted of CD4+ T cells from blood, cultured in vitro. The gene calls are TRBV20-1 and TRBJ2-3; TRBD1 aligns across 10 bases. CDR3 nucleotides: TGCAGTGCTAACGACAGGGGGCCAGGGGATACGCAGTATTTT. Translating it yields CSANDRGPGDTQYF.